The 13 T cell receptor beta chains listed next were all sequenced from one sample in a study of tumor and adjacent non-tumor tissue in lung cancer. TCRbeta libraries were built with three rounds of nested PCR, modified from ARM-PCR. TCRdb re-analysed the multiplex PCR reads in MiXCR, keeping a single row per CDR3 protein. This sample yields approximately 82,000 distinct CDR3 sequences, of which approximately 82% are seen a single time; around 40% belongs to the top ten. No cell sorting was done before RNA was extracted from the tissue. The normal lung tissue was taken more than 3 cm from the tumor edge. Sequencing input: distant non-tumor lung tissue. These TCRs come from a man aged 70 or older with non-small cell lung cancer.

The rearrangement joins TRBV11-1 to TRBJ2-2; 8 bases are shared with TRBD1. This CDR3 has 17 amino acids. With 1 base clipped from V and 3 bases from J, the junction kept 7 bases outside the gene matches. CDR1 is SGHAT and CDR2 is FQDESV in the germline V gene (reference sequence). This CDR3 reads CASSLERTGPHTGELFF. DNA for the CDR3: TGTGCCAGCAGCTTAGAAAGGACAGGGCCCCACACCGGGGAGCTGTTTTTT.

This clonotype was picked up one time. At one boundary the junction diverges from the germline segment, which might be a read error. This chain uses TRBV10-2 with TRBJ2-7; tentatively, D is TRBD2 (6 bases). The CDR3 totals 14 residues. Per germline, CDR1 WSHSY and CDR2 SAAADI. The CDR3 is CTIRQTGTRDEQYF. The CDR3, as DNA: TGTACGATCAGGCAAACCGGGACTCGGGACGAGCAGTACTTC.

As concerns this clonotype: Sequence at one end of the junction differs from germline and may be a read error. The chain uses TRBV11-1 and TRBJ1-1; D unresolved. This CDR3 has 15 amino acids. Germline CDR1 reads SGHAT; CDR2 reads FQDESV (reference sequence). CDR3 coding DNA: TGTGACAGCAGCTTAAAGAATCGGGCGGGGACTGAAGCTTTCTTT. This translates into CDSSLKNRAGTEAFF.

A word on this clonotype: A single base separates this from a much larger clone, so it may be a read error. V and J are TRBV6-1 and TRBJ1-1; 7 bases line up with TRBD1. The CDR3 loop spans 13 amino acids. Germline values: CDR1 MNHNS, CDR2 SASEGT. Trimming took 5 bases from V and 5 from J; bases not matched to a gene: 5. The CDR3 DNA follows: TGTGCCAGCAGTTTGGACAGGTTTACTGAAGCTTTCTTT. Amino acids: CASSLDRFTEAFF.

With respect to this clonotype: Possible read error: a much larger clone is one base away. The CDR3 DNA follows: TGTGCCAGCATTCGACAGGGTTACGGGACCCAGTACTTC. This sequence encodes CASIRQGYGTQYF. The chain has TRBV6-2 or TRBV6-3 and TRBJ2-5, with 7 bases lining up with TRBD1. Per the germline V gene, CDR1 is MNHEY and CDR2 is SVGEGT. The CDR3 runs to 13 residues. The V segment lost 7 bases and the J segment 7 bases; nucleotides outside the gene matches: 9.

A note on this clonotype: One junction end disagrees with the germline gene, perhaps due to a read error. The rearrangement links TRBV5-6 to TRBJ2-1; tentatively, D is TRBD1 (5 bases). CDR3 size: 16 residues. Germline V gene lookup returns CDR1 SGHDT and CDR2 YYEEEE. CDR3 sequence (DNA): TGTGTTAGCAGCTTGGGATTCCAGGGTTCCTACAAAGAGCAGTTCTTC. Amino acid sequence: CVSSLGFQGSYKEQFF.

The chain combines TRBV12-3 or TRBV12-4 with TRBJ2-3; perhaps TRBD2 as D (5 bases). The CDR3 covers 13 residues. CDR3 residues: CINRGTVGDTQYF. The CDR3 DNA is TGTATCAATCGGGGAACCGTTGGGGATACGCAGTATTTT.

As for this clonotype: The junction does not match germline at one end; this may be a read error. The chain's CDR3 is CAGSQDRGIRPQHF. The CDR3 DNA sequence: TGTGCCGGCAGCCAAGATCGGGGGATCCGGCCCCAGCATTTT. The rearrangement joins TRBV4-2 to TRBJ1-5; TRBD1 is a possible D gene (5 bases). The CDR3 contains 14 residues. From germline, CDR1 is LGHNA and CDR2 YNFKEQ.

The chain joins TRBV4-2 to TRBJ1-4; TRBD1 is a possible D gene (5 bases). The CDR3 is 17 amino acids. Germline V gene data show CDR1 as LGHNA and CDR2 as YNFKEQ. For the CDR3, the DNA is TGTACCATCAGCCAAGAACCGTTGGGGGTAGCTAATGAAAAACTGTTTTTT. Amino acid sequence: CTISQEPLGVANEKLFF.

This clonotype showed up just a few times. A much bigger clone sits one base away, suggesting this may be a read error. The chain joins TRBV4-1 to TRBJ1-3; D is ambiguous. The CDR3 covers 14 residues. The germline CDR1 and CDR2 sequences are MGHRA and YSYEKL. The CDR3 is CVSSQDEPGNTIYF. The CDR3 coding sequence is TGCGTCAGCAGCCAAGATGAGCCCGGAAACACCATATATTTT.

With regard to this clonotype: At one boundary the junction diverges from the germline segment, which might be a read error. This chain links TRBV28 with TRBJ2-7; 9 nucleotides line up with TRBD2. The CDR3 consists of 18 residues. CDR1 MDHEN and CDR2 SYDVKM come from the germline V gene. The CDR3, as DNA: TGTACCAGCGGTTTGCCCCCTGAGGTAGCGGGAGACTCCTACGAGCAGTACTTC. Amino acid sequence: CTSGLPPEVAGDSYEQYF.

As to this clonotype: The junction departs from the called germline gene at one end, perhaps through a read error. This chain connects TRBV4-1 to TRBJ1-4; D not resolved. CDR3 length: 17 amino acids. CDR1 MGHRA and CDR2 YSYEKL come from the germline V gene. CDR3 region: CASSQDLSGGRSEKLFF. In DNA form, the CDR3 reads TGCGCCAGCAGCCAAGATTTGAGTGGTGGCAGGAGTGAAAAATTGTTCTTT.

Remarks on this clonotype: An end of the junction differs from the germline gene, which may be a read error. This chain joins TRBV11-3 and TRBJ2-3, with D possibly TRBD2 on 5 matching bases. Germline CDR1 is SGHNT and CDR2 is YENEEA. This CDR3 comprises 15 residues. CDR3 nucleotide sequence: TGTACCAGCACCCCTCGGGAAGTAATCACAGATACGCAGTATTTT. Amino acids: CTSTPREVITDTQYF.